This TCR beta chain derives from a study of blood T cell repertoires in COVID-19. Overall study: The cDNA or gDNA used as material had been derived from T cells, B-cell-depleted T cells, or PBMCs.

Profiled with immunoSEQ multiplex PCR; TCRdb holds only in-frame clones, not every one. The sample has 55,000 to 65,000 clones; roughly 88% are singletons. This CDR3 spans 19 amino acids. Germline V gene sequence: CDR1 MNHEY, CDR2 SVGEGT. Trimming cost V 2 bases and J 0 bases; bases outside gene matches: 13. This receptor was obtained from a woman aged 60-75 years with acute or convalescent COVID-19. V is TRBV6-2 or TRBV6-3 and J is TRBJ1-1; 9 bases are a match to TRBD1. The sample was peripheral blood. DNA for the CDR3: TGTGCCAGCAGTTACACCTCCGGGACAGGGAACATTATGAACACTGAAGCTTTCTTT. Its translation is CASSYTSGTGNIMNTEAFF.